These 20 T cell receptor beta chains were sequenced from one sample in a study of beta chain features in type 1 diabetes. Expressed TCRB transcripts got sequenced, as all isolated RNA was reverse transcribed. Only in-frame clones appear in the TCRdb table, and some are missing; sequencing was by immunoSEQ multiplex PCR. Here the sample spans about half a million clones, around 28% being singletons. The specimen sequenced was naive CD4+ T cells from blood. Receptor source: a man younger than 35 in good health.

The V and J genes are TRBV6-6 and TRBJ2-7, with TRBD1 as a possible D gene (6 bases). The length of the CDR3 is 12 residues. Looked up from germline, CDR1 is MNHNY and CDR2 is SVGAGI (reference sequence). V was cut by 4 bases and J by 3 bases, with 7 bases left in between. The chain's CDR3 is CASSSDSYEQYF. The CDR3 DNA reads TGTGCCAGCAGTTCGGACAGCTACGAGCAGTACTTC.

The chain combines TRBV7-2 with TRBJ2-7; D is unclear. V lost 1 base and J 0 bases, leaving 7 bases between the germline ends. CDR3 length: 14 residues. Per the germline V gene, CDR1 is SGHTA and CDR2 is FQGNSA. In nucleotides, the CDR3 is TGTGCCAGCAGCTTAGACGCCAACTCCTACGAGCAGTACTTC. Protein: CASSLDANSYEQYF.

The chain couples TRBV6-1 to TRBJ2-7; D ambiguous. Germline V gene data show CDR1 as MNHNS and CDR2 as SASEGT. The CDR3 is 14 amino acids. The V end lost 10 bases, the J end lost 2 bases, and 18 bases lay between the germline ends. The CDR3 DNA sequence: TGTGCCACCACGTTGTCGACGGTTACCTACGAGCAGTACTTC. The encoded protein is CATTLSTVTYEQYF.

This clone was observed a handful of times. The V gene is TRBV29-1, the J gene TRBJ2-2, with D unclear. There are 15 residues in the CDR3. V was trimmed by 3 bases and J by 0 bases, leaving 11 bases between them. Germline CDR1 is SQVTM and CDR2 is ANQGSEA. In DNA form, the CDR3 reads TGCAGCGTTGACGACGGACGATCGAACACCGGGGAGCTGTTTTTT. The encoded protein is CSVDDGRSNTGELFF.

The CDR3 DNA reads as TGTGCCAGCAGCCGGCTAGCGGCAGTGAACACCGGGGAGCTGTTTTTT. This sequence encodes CASSRLAAVNTGELFF. V gene TRBV7-3 combines with J gene TRBJ2-2; TRBD2 aligns across 7 bases. The V segment lost 5 bases and the J segment 1 base; nucleotides outside the gene matches: 7. There are 16 residues in the CDR3. Looked up from germline, CDR1 is SGHTA and CDR2 is FQGTGA.

The V gene is TRBV6-1, the J gene TRBJ2-7; 8 nucleotides agree with TRBD2. The CDR3 has 14 amino acids. Germline CDR1 MNHNS, CDR2 SASEGT. The junction had 8 bases not matched to a gene; V was cut back by 8 bases and J by 2 bases. CDR3 region: CASHSATSAYEQYF. For the CDR3, the DNA is TGTGCCAGCCACTCCGCGACTAGCGCCTACGAGCAGTACTTC.

The rearrangement links TRBV11-1 to TRBJ2-1; a possible D gene is TRBD2 (6 bases). CDR3 length: 15 amino acids. Per germline, CDR1 SGHAT and CDR2 FQDESV (reference sequence). With 5 bases removed from V and 9 bases from J, the gap between germline ends came to 20 bases. CDR3 coding DNA: TGTGCCAGCAGCGCCCGGGACTCCCGGCCCGGTGAGCAGTTCTTC. The encoded protein is CASSARDSRPGEQFF.

Only a few counts were recorded for this clone. The chain joins TRBV7-2 to TRBJ2-1; D gene uncertain. The ends were cut back, 5 bases at V and 10 bases at J, with 12 bases in the middle. CDR1 is SGHTA, CDR2 FQGNSA, per germline. CDR3 length: 12 residues. CDR3 sequence (DNA): TGTGCCAGCAGCCCTGGTGAACGGGAGCAGTTCTTC. It translates to CASSPGEREQFF.

This clone was detected only a few times. V gene TRBV30 combines with J gene TRBJ2-5; 10 nucleotides line up with TRBD2. The V gene end was trimmed by 1 base and the J gene end by 5 bases; junction bases not matched to a gene: 7. Germline-derived CDR1 and CDR2 are GTSNPN and SVGIG (reference sequence). The CDR3 is 15 amino acids. CDR3 region: CAWSGEREGRETQYF. CDR3 in DNA: TGTGCCTGGAGTGGCGAGCGGGAGGGCCGGGAGACCCAGTACTTC.

The chain carries TRBV6-6 and TRBJ2-1; no firm D call. The CDR3 is made up of 14 amino acids. CDR1 and CDR2 (germline): MNHNY, SVGAGI (reference sequence). V was clipped by 2 bases and J by 0 bases, with 5 bases between them. The CDR3 sequence: CASSYATSYNEQFF. In nucleotides, the CDR3 is TGTGCCAGCAGTTACGCGACCTCCTACAATGAGCAGTTCTTC.

In this sample, this clone turned up a few times. The V call is TRBV10-3, the J call TRBJ2-3; 7 nucleotides line up with TRBD2. J lost 2 bases, V lost 5 bases, and 7 bases had no gene match. Germline V gene sequence: CDR1 ENHRY, CDR2 SYGVKD. This CDR3 spans 15 amino acids. CDR3 in DNA: TGTGCCATCAGTCGGGGAGCGGGACTCACAGATACGCAGTATTTT. It encodes CAISRGAGLTDTQYF.

This chain joins TRBV15 and TRBJ2-1, with D unresolved. The CDR3 runs to 16 residues. The V gene lost 1 base and the J gene lost 0 bases, with 10 bases spanning the gap. Germline CDR1 LNHNV, CDR2 YYDKDF (reference sequence). The CDR3 loop is CATSRGAGSSYNEQFF. Written as DNA, the CDR3 is TGTGCCACCAGCAGAGGAGCAGGTAGCTCCTACAATGAGCAGTTCTTC.

The genes are TRBV5-1 and TRBJ2-5; the D is unclear. Deletions cut 0 bases from V and 7 bases from J, with 13 bases between. The CDR3 runs to 14 residues. CDR1 and CDR2 from the germline V gene are SGHRS and YFSETQ. Written as DNA, the CDR3 is TGCGCCAGCAGCTTGGCCATCAGTGAAGGGACCCAGTACTTC. This translates into CASSLAISEGTQYF.

The chain links TRBV2 to TRBJ2-3, with 8 bases matching TRBD1. The germline gives CDR1 SNHLY, CDR2 FYNNEI. The CDR3 runs to 13 residues. The V segment lost 6 bases and the J segment 3 bases; nucleotides outside the gene matches: 2. CDR3 in DNA: TGTGCCAGCAGAAGGACAGGGACAGATACGCAGTATTTT. This encodes CASRRTGTDTQYF.

This clone was detected a few times. CDR3 sequence (DNA): TGTGCCCTGGACAGGGCCCAAGAGACCCAGTACTTC. This encodes CALDRAQETQYF. V gene TRBV30 combines with J gene TRBJ2-5; 8 bases align to TRBD1. CDR1 is GTSNPN, CDR2 SVGIG, per germline (reference sequence). CDR3 length equals 12 residues. V lost 8 bases and J lost 1; bases outside the gene matches: 3. The full variable domain, with the rest looked up from reference TRBV30 and TRBJ2-5, is SQTIHQWPATLVQPVGSPLSLECTVEGTSNPNLYWYRQAAGRGLQLLFYSVGIGQISSEVPQNLSASRPQDRQFILSSKKLLLSDSGFYLCALDRAQETQYFGPGTRLLVL.

J is TRBJ2-1 and V is TRBV7-9; TRBD2 matches at 10 bases. V shed 0 bases, J shed 0 bases, and the junction held 2 bases outside the gene matches. CDR3 length equals 17 residues. Germline CDR1 is SEHNR and CDR2 is FQNEAQ (reference sequence). CDR3 nucleotides: TGTGCCAGCAGCTTAGCCGCTAGCGGGAGCTCCTACAATGAGCAGTTCTTC. Translated, it gives CASSLAASGSSYNEQFF.

The chain couples TRBV30 to TRBJ2-3, with D tentatively TRBD2 (6 bases). CDR1 and CDR2 from the germline V gene are GTSNPN and SVGIG (reference sequence). Trimming pared 4 bases from V and 6 bases from J, leaving 11 bases between. The CDR3 spans 12 residues. The CDR3 sequence is CAWTPGVDTQYF. In DNA form, the CDR3 reads TGTGCCTGGACCCCGGGGGTGGATACGCAGTATTTT.

This clone occurred a few times. The chain links TRBV29-1 to TRBJ2-7; 8 positions agree with TRBD2. V was clipped by 4 bases and J by 2 bases; unmatched bases: 4. Per the germline V gene, CDR1 is SQVTM and CDR2 is ANQGSEA. CDR3 length: 13 amino acids. This CDR3 is CSVGSGTAYEQYF. CDR3 DNA sequence: TGCAGCGTTGGTAGCGGGACGGCCTACGAGCAGTACTTC.

V and J are TRBV6-1 and TRBJ2-1; 9 bases fit TRBD1. The junction had 12 bases not matched to a gene; V was cut back by 8 bases and J by 7 bases. The CDR3 length is 15 residues. Germline V gene lookup returns CDR1 MNHNS and CDR2 SASEGT. DNA of the CDR3: TGTGCCAGCTTGATCGGGACAGGGTACGGGAATGAGCAGTTCTTC. Protein: CASLIGTGYGNEQFF.

V and J are TRBV6-6 and TRBJ2-7; 10 positions agree with TRBD2. The V segment lost 6 bases and the J segment 0 bases; nucleotides outside the gene matches: 5. Germline V lookup: CDR1 MNHNY, CDR2 SVGAGI (reference sequence). The CDR3 is 15 amino acids. The CDR3 DNA sequence: TGTGCCAGCAGCAGGACTAGCGGTTCCTCCTACGAGCAGTACTTC. Translated, it gives CASSRTSGSSYEQYF.